Detailed here is one T cell receptor beta chain. Time point in this sample: patch test 2, 6 weeks after DPC sensitization. The treatment is: therapeutic diphenylcyclopropenone sensitization with weekly scalp DPC. The V end lost 1 base, the J end lost 5 bases, and 29 bases lay between the germline ends. CDR3 length equals 21 residues. The germline V gene encodes CDR1 LGHNA and CDR2 YNFKEQ. These data come from a study of human T cells and chemical hapten exposure. TCRdb reanalysed the RACE reads using MiXCR and keeps one entry per CDR3 protein. The top ten clones hold about 5.6% of a sample with a few hundred thousand distinct CDR3 sequences, about 6% of them seen once.

The material was whole blood, obtained in connection with sensitization to the hapten diphenylcyclopropenone (DPC). This chain joins TRBV4-2 and TRBJ2-2; no reliable D call. This TCR was sampled from a woman between 18 and 29 years old with alopecia areata. Some clones in this sample may be carry-over from other donors' samples. The CDR3 DNA reads TGTGCCAGCAGCCAAGCTCGGTCCGCGGCCAGAAGTTCGAAAAGGACCGGGGAGCTGTTTTTT. It codes for CASSQARSAARSSKRTGELFF.